Below are 20 T cell receptor beta chains sequenced from a single sample in a study of cytomegalovirus exposure and HLA in healthy donors. PCR was performed using 60 Vbeta and 13 Jbeta primers. The method was immunoSEQ multiplex PCR; TCRdb's version includes in-frame clones alone and lacks a portion of them. The table has 170,000 or so clones, around 78% seen once. Input material: PBMCs. The receptor source for this set is a woman aged 50 to 65 in good health and CMV-seropositive.

This clone was observed a single time. The chain employs TRBV2 and TRBJ2-7; 10 nucleotides line up with TRBD1. The CDR3 loop spans 15 amino acids. The J segment lost 0 bases and the V segment lost 7 bases, leaving 6 bases of the junction unmatched. The germline CDR1 and CDR2 sequences are SNHLY and FYNNEI. In DNA form, the CDR3 reads TGTGCCAGCATCACGGGACAGGGGCTCTCCTACGAGCAGTACTTC. Translated, it gives CASITGQGLSYEQYF.

The CDR3 spells CASSEVGARVVNTEAFF. CDR3 DNA sequence: TGTGCCAGCAGTGAAGTGGGGGCGCGAGTGGTGAACACTGAAGCTTTCTTT. The rearrangement uses TRBV6-1 and TRBJ1-1; D possibly corresponds to TRBD1 (6 bases). Germline CDR1 and CDR2: MNHNS and SASEGT. V was shortened by 1 base and J by 0 bases, with 15 bases between the two germline ends. This CDR3 has 17 amino acids.

This clone came up a few times. V gene TRBV6-6 combines with J gene TRBJ1-5; no firm D call. Germline V gene data show CDR1 as MNHNY and CDR2 as SVGAGI (reference sequence). V shed 3 bases and J shed 1 base, with 10 bases lying between them. This CDR3 comprises 15 residues. The CDR3 region has the DNA TGTGCCAGCAGTTATCTGGAGGCGAGCAATCAGCCCCAGCATTTT. Amino acid sequence: CASSYLEASNQPQHF.

This clone was detected a few times. The chain combines TRBV7-9 with TRBJ2-2; TRBD2 agrees at 8 bases. Germline V gene sequence: CDR1 SEHNR, CDR2 FQNEAQ (reference sequence). After removal of 1 base from V and 7 bases from J, the junction contained 8 bases not matched to a gene. This CDR3 contains 16 residues. CDR3 loop: CASSLVWTSRVGELFF. The CDR3 DNA follows: TGTGCCAGCAGCTTAGTCTGGACTAGCCGGGTCGGGGAGCTGTTTTTT. Full variable domain (remainder filled in from reference TRBV7-9 and TRBJ2-2): DTGVSQNPRHKITKRGQNVTFRCDPISEHNRLYWYRQTLGQGPEFLTYFQNEAQLEKSRLLSDRFSAERPKGSFSTLEIQRTEQGDSAMYLCASSLVWTSRVGELFFGEGSRLTVL.

V gene TRBV30 combines with J gene TRBJ1-2; D is unresolved. This CDR3 has 12 residues. Trimming pared 4 bases from V and 8 bases from J, leaving 14 bases between. CDR1 is GTSNPN and CDR2 is SVGIG in the germline V gene (reference sequence). The CDR3 is CAWNPGGNGYTF. In DNA, the CDR3 is TGTGCCTGGAATCCCGGCGGGAACGGCTACACCTTC.

The J gene is TRBJ2-2, the V gene TRBV10-3, with D perhaps TRBD1 (5 bases). V was shortened by 4 bases and J by 2 bases, with 11 bases between the two germline ends. This CDR3 region has 15 residues. CDR1 and CDR2 (germline): ENHRY, SYGVKD. The CDR3 DNA is TGTGCCATCAGTGTGCAGGGCGGTAACACCGGGGAGCTGTTTTTT. Translating it yields CAISVQGGNTGELFF.

In nucleotides, the CDR3 is TGCGCCAGCAGCCAGGCCGGGACTAGGGGTCTAAATACGCAGTATTTT. The encoded protein is CASSQAGTRGLNTQYF. The rearrangement uses TRBV4-1 and TRBJ2-3; 8 positions match TRBD2. V was pared by 3 bases and J by 7 bases, with 12 bases of the junction left unmatched. CDR1 MGHRA and CDR2 YSYEKL come from the germline V gene. This CDR3 comprises 16 residues.

This clone was counted only a few times. The V and J genes are TRBV6-6 and TRBJ1-6; 9 bases align to TRBD1. Germline V gene sequence: CDR1 MNHNY, CDR2 SVGAGI (reference sequence). V was pared by 5 bases and J by 7 bases, with 6 bases of the junction left unmatched. The CDR3 covers 15 residues. The CDR3 protein is CASSGRQGGNSPLHF. The CDR3 DNA sequence: TGTGCCAGCAGTGGCCGACAGGGGGGGAATTCACCCCTCCACTTT.

The chain links TRBV7-6 to TRBJ1-1; TRBD1 might be the D (5 bases). V was shortened by 0 bases and J by 4 bases, with 9 bases between the two germline ends. This CDR3 has 14 residues. CDR1 and CDR2 (germline): SGHVS, FNYEAQ. This CDR3 is CASSLAAGPTEAFF. CDR3 DNA sequence: TGTGCCAGCAGCTTAGCGGCAGGGCCCACTGAAGCTTTCTTT.

The V gene is TRBV5-1, the J gene TRBJ2-3, with 11 bases fitting TRBD1. The CDR3 length is 16 residues. Germline V lookup: CDR1 SGHRS, CDR2 YFSETQ. J was trimmed by 4 bases and V by 3 bases; bases with no gene match: 7. CDR3 residues: CASSWRTGGDADTQYF. The CDR3 nucleotides are TGCGCCAGCAGCTGGAGGACAGGGGGCGATGCAGATACGCAGTATTTT.

This clone was picked up a small number of times. The chain combines TRBV6-6 with TRBJ1-5; the match to TRBD1 covers 7 bases. CDR1 MNHNY and CDR2 SVGAGI come from the germline V gene (reference sequence). CDR3 length: 16 amino acids. J lost 7 bases, V lost 6 bases, and 15 bases had no gene match. CDR3: CASRDRIGQVKQPQHF. The CDR3 region has the DNA TGTGCCAGCAGGGACCGAATAGGACAGGTGAAACAGCCCCAGCATTTT.

This clone was counted only a few times. The chain joins TRBV6-5 to TRBJ2-3; 7 bases align to TRBD2. CDR3 length: 14 residues. The V gene's germline CDR1 is MNHEY and CDR2 SVGAGI. The V segment lost 6 bases and the J segment 3 bases; nucleotides outside the gene matches: 6. CDR3 in amino acids: CASSVGLGTDTQYF. As DNA, the CDR3 is TGTGCCAGCAGCGTCGGACTAGGGACAGATACGCAGTATTTT.

This rearrangement joins TRBV7-9 to TRBJ2-1; D not resolved. Between the trimmed V and J ends, which lost 0 bases and 6 bases, there was a span of 15 bases. Germline-derived CDR1 and CDR2 are SEHNR and FQNEAQ (reference sequence). This CDR3 region has 16 residues. This chain's CDR3 is CASSLAGPTLSNEQFF. For the CDR3, the DNA is TGTGCCAGCAGCTTAGCTGGGCCTACCTTGAGCAATGAGCAGTTCTTC.

The chain has TRBV4-1 and TRBJ2-2, with a possible D match to TRBD2 (6 bases). The CDR3 is 14 residues long. In germline, CDR1 is MGHRA, CDR2 YSYEKL. Between the trimmed V and J ends, which lost 3 bases and 4 bases, there was a span of 9 bases. This CDR3 reads CASSHFGGTGELFF. CDR3 coding DNA: TGCGCCAGCAGCCATTTCGGGGGCACCGGGGAGCTGTTTTTT.

The chain carries TRBV7-3 and TRBJ2-3; TRBD2 agrees at 7 bases. Germline V gene lookup returns CDR1 SGHTA and CDR2 FQGTGA. J lost 4 bases, V lost 0 bases, and 1 base had no gene match. The CDR3 extends over 14 amino acids. The CDR3 here is CASSLTGGADTQYF. CDR3 sequence (DNA): TGTGCCAGCAGCTTAACTGGGGGGGCAGATACGCAGTATTTT.

The rearrangement joins TRBV5-1 to TRBJ2-7; a possible D gene is TRBD2 (7 bases). The germline CDR1 and CDR2 sequences are SGHRS and YFSETQ. This CDR3 spans 19 amino acids. V shed 5 bases and J shed 1 base, with 28 bases lying between them. CDR3 DNA: TGCGCCAGCAGTTACGACGTTCCCTTTCGGCGGGGGCCGTCCTACGAGCAGTACTTC. It yields the protein CASSYDVPFRRGPSYEQYF.

This clone has just one count. The chain carries TRBV19 and TRBJ1-2; TRBD1 agrees at 8 bases. Germline trimming cut 6 bases from V and 4 bases from J; bases unmatched to any gene: 1. Per germline, CDR1 LNHDA and CDR2 SQIVND (reference sequence). The CDR3 length is 12 residues. The CDR3 DNA reads as TGTGCCAGTAGCACAGGGGGCTATGGCTACACCTTC. This sequence encodes CASSTGGYGYTF.

The table lists this clone with a few counts. The genes are TRBV5-4 and TRBJ1-6, with 7 bases identical to TRBD1. The CDR3 runs to 16 residues. V was pared by 4 bases and J by 0 bases, with 4 bases of the junction left unmatched. Germline V gene data show CDR1 as SGHNT and CDR2 as YYREEE (reference sequence). CDR3 DNA: TGTGCCAGCAGCAGACAGGGTAGCTCCTATAATTCACCCCTCCACTTT. Protein: CASSRQGSSYNSPLHF. Drawing the rest from reference TRBV5-4 and TRBJ1-6, the complete variable domain is ETGVTQSPTHLIKTRGQQVTLRCSSQSGHNTVSWYQQALGQGPQFIFQYYREEENGRGNFPPRFSGLQFPNYSSELNVNALELDDSALYLCASSRQGSSYNSPLHFGNGTRLTVT.

This chain links TRBV11-3 with TRBJ2-7; perhaps TRBD1 as D (7 bases). The CDR3 has 13 amino acids. The V and J ends lost 3 bases and 3 bases respectively, with 9 bases between them. CDR1 SGHNT and CDR2 YENEEA come from the germline V gene. Here the CDR3 reads CASSLRDSYEQYF. DNA for the CDR3: TGTGCCAGCAGCTTGCGGGACAGCTACGAGCAGTACTTC. The full variable domain, rest sourced from reference TRBV11-3 and TRBJ2-7, is EAGVVQSPRYKIIEKKQPVAFWCNPISGHNTLYWYLQNLGQGPELLIRYENEEAVDDSQLPKDRFSAERLKGVDSTLKIQPAELGDSAVYLCASSLRDSYEQYFGPGTRLTVT.

The chain has TRBV5-4 and TRBJ2-5, with 7 bases that match TRBD2. Germline V gene sequence: CDR1 SGHNT, CDR2 YYREEE (reference sequence). The CDR3 is made up of 14 amino acids. J lost 4 bases, V lost 4 bases, and 7 bases had no gene match. The CDR3 DNA reads TGTGCCAGCAGCAGACCGCGGGAGCTAGAGACCCAGTACTTC. It yields the protein CASSRPRELETQYF.